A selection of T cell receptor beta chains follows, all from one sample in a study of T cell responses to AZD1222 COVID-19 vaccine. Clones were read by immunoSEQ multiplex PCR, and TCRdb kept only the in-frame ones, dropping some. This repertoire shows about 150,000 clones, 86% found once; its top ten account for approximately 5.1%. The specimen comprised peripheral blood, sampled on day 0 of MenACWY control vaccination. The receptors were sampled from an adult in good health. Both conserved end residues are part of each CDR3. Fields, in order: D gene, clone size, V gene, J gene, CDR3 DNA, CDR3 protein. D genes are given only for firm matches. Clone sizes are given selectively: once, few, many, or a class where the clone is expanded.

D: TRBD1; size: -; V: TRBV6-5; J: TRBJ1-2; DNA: TGTGCCTGCCAGACAGGGGGCAATGGCTACACCTTC; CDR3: CACQTGGNGYTF
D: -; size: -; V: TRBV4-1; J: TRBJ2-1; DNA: TGCGCCAGCAGCCAAGTCCTAGGTGGGGAGTCACTAGCTAACTCCTACAATGAGCAGTTCTTC; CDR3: CASSQVLGGESLANSYNEQFF
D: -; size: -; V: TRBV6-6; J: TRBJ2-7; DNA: TGTGCCAGCACCCGGACGTTGAGCTCCTACGAGCAGTACTTC; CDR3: CASTRTLSSYEQYF
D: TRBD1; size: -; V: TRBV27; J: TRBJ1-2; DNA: TGTGCCAGCAGTACTCGCGGGACAGGGGGGGTGGACTATGGCTACACCTTC; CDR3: CASSTRGTGGVDYGYTF
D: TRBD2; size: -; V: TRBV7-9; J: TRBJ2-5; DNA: TGTGCCAGCAGCTCGGGGGGGAAGACCCAGTACTTC; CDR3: CASSSGGKTQYF
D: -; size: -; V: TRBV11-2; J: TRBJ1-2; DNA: TGTGCCAGCAGCTTAGGGACAGAAATTACCTATGGCTACACCTTC; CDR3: CASSLGTEITYGYTF
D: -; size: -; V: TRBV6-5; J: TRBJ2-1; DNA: TGTGCCAGCAGAATTAGCGGCACCCACAACAATGAGCAGTTCTTC; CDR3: CASRISGTHNNEQFF
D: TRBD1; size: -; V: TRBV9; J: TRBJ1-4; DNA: TGTGCCAGCAGCGTTCTAGGGGGCAGGAATGAAAAACTGTTTTTT; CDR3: CASSVLGGRNEKLFF
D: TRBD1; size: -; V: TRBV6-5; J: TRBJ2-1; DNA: TGTGCCAGCACCCAGCAACAGGGGCCCTACAATGAGCAGTTCTTC; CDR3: CASTQQQGPYNEQFF
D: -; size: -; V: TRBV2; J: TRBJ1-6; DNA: TGTGCCAGCAGCTTCAGTTCACCCCTCCACTTT; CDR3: CASSFSSPLHF
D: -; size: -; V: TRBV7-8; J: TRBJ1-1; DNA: TGTGCCAGCAGCCGGGGGAACACTGAAGCTTTCTTT; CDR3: CASSRGNTEAFF
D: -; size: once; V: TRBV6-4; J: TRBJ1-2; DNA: TGTGCCAGCAGTGTTTCAGGCGCAAACTATGGCTACACCTTC; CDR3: CASSVSGANYGYTF
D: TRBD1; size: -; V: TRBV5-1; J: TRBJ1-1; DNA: TGCGCCAGCAGCCTTCTCGGGACAGGGAACACTGAAGCTTTCTTT; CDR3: CASSLLGTGNTEAFF
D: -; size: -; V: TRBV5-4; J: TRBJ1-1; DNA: TGTGCCAGCAGCCCTACGACCGGGTCGATTTCTGAAGCTTTCTTT; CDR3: CASSPTTGSISEAFF
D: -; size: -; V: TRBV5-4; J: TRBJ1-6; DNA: TGTGCCAGCAGCTTAGATGGGCGGATGAATTCACCCCTCCACTTT; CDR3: CASSLDGRMNSPLHF
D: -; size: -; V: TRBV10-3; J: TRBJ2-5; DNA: TGTGCCATCAGCGCCCCCGGGTCGGGAGAGACCCAGTACTTC; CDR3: CAISAPGSGETQYF
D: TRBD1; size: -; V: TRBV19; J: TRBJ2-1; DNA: TGTGCCAGTAGCCGCGGACAGGGGGCGGGCTATGAGCAGTTCTTC; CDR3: CASSRGQGAGYEQFF
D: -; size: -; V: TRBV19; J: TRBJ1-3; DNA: TGTGCCAGTAGTATAGACAGCTCTGGAAACACCATATATTTT; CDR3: CASSIDSSGNTIYF
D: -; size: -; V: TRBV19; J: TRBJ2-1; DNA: TGTGCCAGTAGCCGCTCCGGGACTCCAGCCAATGAGCAGTTCTTC; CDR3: CASSRSGTPANEQFF
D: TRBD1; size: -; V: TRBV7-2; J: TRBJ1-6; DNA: TGTGCCAGCAGCCTCGGGACAGGGGGTAGTTATAATTCACCCCTCCACTTT; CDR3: CASSLGTGGSYNSPLHF
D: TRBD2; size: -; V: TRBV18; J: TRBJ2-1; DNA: TGTGCCAGCTCACCAGCCACCGGGACTATGGGAAATGAGCAGTTCTTC; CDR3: CASSPATGTMGNEQFF
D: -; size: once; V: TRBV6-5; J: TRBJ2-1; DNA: TGTGCCAGCAGGACGTGGGGGGAGAAAAGGAATGAGCAGTTCTTC; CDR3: CASRTWGEKRNEQFF
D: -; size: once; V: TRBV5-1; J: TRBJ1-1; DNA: TGCGCCAGCAGCTCGTACGGGGCGAACACTGAAGCTTTCTTT; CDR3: CASSSYGANTEAFF
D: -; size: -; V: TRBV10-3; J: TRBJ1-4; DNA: TGTGCCATCAGGGAGGGGATCGATGCTAATGAAAAACTGTTTTTT; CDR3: CAIREGIDANEKLFF
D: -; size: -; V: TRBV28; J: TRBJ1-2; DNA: TGTGCCAGCAGCCTTGCTGTGGGTGGCTACACCTTC; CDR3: CASSLAVGGYTF
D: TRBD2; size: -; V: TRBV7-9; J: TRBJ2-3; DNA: TGTGCCAGCAGCGTAGCGGGAGGGCCTGGAGATACGCAGTATTTT; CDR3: CASSVAGGPGDTQYF
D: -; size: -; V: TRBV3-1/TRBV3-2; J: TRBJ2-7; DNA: TGTGCCAGCAGCCAAAACACCGGGACCGCCCTGGTCGAGCAGTACTTC; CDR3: CASSQNTGTALVEQYF
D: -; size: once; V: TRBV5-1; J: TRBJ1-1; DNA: TGCGCCAGCAGTCCCAAGGGGGTGCGGGCTTTCTTT; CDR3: CASSPKGVRAFF
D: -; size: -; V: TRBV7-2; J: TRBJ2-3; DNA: TGTGCCAGCAGCCCATCTTGGGCGGATACGCAGTATTTT; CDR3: CASSPSWADTQYF
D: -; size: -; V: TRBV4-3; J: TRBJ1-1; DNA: TGCGCCAGCAGCCAGGAACAGAAGGCTGAAGCTTTCTTT; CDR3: CASSQEQKAEAFF
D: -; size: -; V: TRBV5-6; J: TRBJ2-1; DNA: TGTGCCAGCAGTCCCCCGGGACTCGCTTTCTCCTACAATGAGCAGTTCTTC; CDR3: CASSPPGLAFSYNEQFF
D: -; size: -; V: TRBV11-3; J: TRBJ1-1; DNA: TGTGCCAGCAGCCCGACCCTAGCAACTGAAGCTTTCTTT; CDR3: CASSPTLATEAFF
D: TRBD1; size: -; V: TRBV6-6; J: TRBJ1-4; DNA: TGTGCCAGCAGCCGACAGGGTCTGGTGAGTGAAAAACTGTTTTTT; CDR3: CASSRQGLVSEKLFF
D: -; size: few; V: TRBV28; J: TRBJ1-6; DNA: TGTGCCACCAGCTTAAGGGGAAAATATAATTCACCCCTCCACTTT; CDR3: CATSLRGKYNSPLHF
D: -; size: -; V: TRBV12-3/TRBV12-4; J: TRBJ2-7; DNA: TGTGCCAGCAGTCGGGGGATTTCCTACGAGCAGTACTTC; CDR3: CASSRGISYEQYF
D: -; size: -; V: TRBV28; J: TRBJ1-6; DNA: TGTGCCAGCACCACAAGGGGCAGAGGAGGTTCACCCCTCCACTTT; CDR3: CASTTRGRGGSPLHF
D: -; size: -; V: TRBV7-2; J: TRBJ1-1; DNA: TGTGCCAGCAGCTCTAGGGCGGGTATGGGAGCTTTCTTT; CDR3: CASSSRAGMGAFF